This T cell receptor beta chain was captured in a study of cytomegalovirus exposure and HLA in healthy donors. V gave up 4 bases and J gave up 3 bases, with 22 bases separating them. The CDR3 runs to 17 residues. CDR1 is LGHNA and CDR2 is YSLEER in the germline V gene. PCR involved 60 Vbeta and 13 Jbeta primers. Only in-frame clones appear in the TCRdb table, and some are missing; sequencing was by immunoSEQ multiplex PCR. The table records about 120,000 clones, 79% of them present only once. The sequence derives from a man aged 18 to 35 in good health and CMV-seronegative. The sample comprised PBMCs. This sequence joins TRBV4-3 and TRBJ2-7, with D tentatively TRBD1 (5 bases). Here the CDR3 reads CASSLTATADSLYEQYF. The CDR3 bases are TGCGCCAGCAGCCTCACGGCCACCGCCGACAGCCTCTACGAGCAGTACTTC.